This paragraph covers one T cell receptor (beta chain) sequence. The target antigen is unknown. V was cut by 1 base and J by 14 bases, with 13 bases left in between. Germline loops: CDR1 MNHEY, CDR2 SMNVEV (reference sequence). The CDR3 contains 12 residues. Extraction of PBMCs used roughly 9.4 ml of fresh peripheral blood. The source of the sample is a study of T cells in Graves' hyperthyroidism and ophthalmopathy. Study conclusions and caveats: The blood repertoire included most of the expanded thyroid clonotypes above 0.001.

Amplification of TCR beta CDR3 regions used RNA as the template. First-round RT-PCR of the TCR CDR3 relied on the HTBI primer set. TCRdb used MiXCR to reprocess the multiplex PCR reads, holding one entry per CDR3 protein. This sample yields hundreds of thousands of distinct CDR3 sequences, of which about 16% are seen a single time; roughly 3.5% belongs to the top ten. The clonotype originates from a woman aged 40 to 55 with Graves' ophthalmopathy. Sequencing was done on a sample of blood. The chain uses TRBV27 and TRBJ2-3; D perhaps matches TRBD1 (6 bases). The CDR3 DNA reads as TGTGCCAGCAGTTTATTACAGGGTACCCGGTATTTT. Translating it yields CASSLLQGTRYF.